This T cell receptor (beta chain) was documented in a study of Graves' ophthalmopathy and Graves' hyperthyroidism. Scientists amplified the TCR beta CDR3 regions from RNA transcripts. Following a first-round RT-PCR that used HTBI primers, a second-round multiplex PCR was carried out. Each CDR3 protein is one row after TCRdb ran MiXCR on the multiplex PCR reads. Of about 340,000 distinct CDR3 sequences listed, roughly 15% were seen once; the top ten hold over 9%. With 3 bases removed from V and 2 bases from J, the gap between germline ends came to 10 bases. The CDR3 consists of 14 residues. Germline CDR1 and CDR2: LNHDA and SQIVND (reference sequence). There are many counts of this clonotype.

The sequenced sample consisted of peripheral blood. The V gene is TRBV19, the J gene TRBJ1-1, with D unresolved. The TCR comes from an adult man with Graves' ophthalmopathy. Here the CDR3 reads CASSIATANTEAFF. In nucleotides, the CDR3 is TGTGCCAGTAGTATCGCGACTGCAAACACTGAAGCTTTCTTT.